This entry lists 30 T cell receptor beta chains sequenced from one sample in a study of blood T cell repertoires in COVID-19. Profiled with immunoSEQ multiplex PCR; TCRdb holds only in-frame clones, not every one. The data contain approximately 280,000 clones, 75% to 90% of them seen just once; the ten biggest clones take up 2.5% to 3%. Material for sequencing was PBMCs or T cells enriched from blood (not recorded which). Every receptor here comes from a woman aged 45 to 65 who had recovered from COVID-19.

The chain uses TRBV5-4 and TRBJ2-3; the match to TRBD2 covers 10 bases. J lost 1 base, V lost 4 bases, and 6 bases had no gene match. Looked up from germline, CDR1 is SGHNT and CDR2 is YYREEE (reference sequence). The length of the CDR3 is 16 residues. The CDR3 spells CASSPPAGGRTDTQYF. In DNA, the CDR3 is TGTGCCAGCAGCCCACCAGCGGGGGGGCGCACAGATACGCAGTATTTT.

The J gene is TRBJ2-2, the V gene TRBV4-2, with 16 bases aligning to TRBD2. The ends lost 2 bases at V and 7 bases at J; junction bases unmatched: 7. This CDR3 spans 18 amino acids. Germline V gives CDR1 LGHNA, CDR2 YNFKEQ. As DNA, the CDR3 is TGTGCCAGCAGCCAACCCGGGACTAGCGGGAGGGTAAGCGGGGAGCTGTTTTTT. Protein: CASSQPGTSGRVSGELFF.

This chain joins TRBV28 and TRBJ1-5; TRBD1 might be the D (5 bases). The CDR3 runs 16 residues. Per germline, CDR1 MDHEN and CDR2 SYDVKM. V lost 5 bases and J 3 bases, leaving 17 bases between the germline ends. The CDR3 loop reads CASSILEGRYNQPQHF. As DNA, the CDR3 is TGTGCCAGCAGTATTCTGGAGGGACGGTACAATCAGCCCCAGCATTTT.

The chain links TRBV19 to TRBJ1-1; 10 bases fit TRBD1. The CDR3 has 15 residues. Germline values: CDR1 LNHDA, CDR2 SQIVND (reference sequence). J gave up 5 bases and V 5 bases, and 8 bases lay outside the gene matches. CDR3 residues: CASSPRQGARTEAFF. CDR3 nucleotide sequence: TGTGCCAGTAGTCCGAGACAGGGGGCGCGAACTGAAGCTTTCTTT.

The chain has TRBV11-2 and TRBJ2-4; TRBD2 matches at 7 bases. CDR1 SGHAT and CDR2 FQNNGV come from the germline V gene. This CDR3 region has 14 residues. V gave up 2 bases and J gave up 6 bases; unmatched junction bases: 4. Here the CDR3 reads CASSLWGGTNIQYF. The DNA for the CDR3 is TGTGCCAGCAGCTTATGGGGAGGGACAAACATTCAGTACTTC.

This clone was detected once. CDR3 nucleotides: TGTGCCAGCAGCGCTTCTCAGGGGTGGGAGACCCAGTACTTC. This gives the protein CASSASQGWETQYF. The rearrangement uses TRBV14 and TRBJ2-5; tentatively, D is TRBD1 (6 bases). Germline V CDR1 and CDR2: SGHDN, FVKESK. The CDR3 length is 14 residues. V lost 5 bases and J lost 5, with 15 bases in between.

The chain combines TRBV19 with TRBJ2-3; TRBD2 is a possible D gene (5 bases). CDR3 length equals 15 residues. Trimming stripped 1 base from V and 3 bases from J, with 11 bases between. Germline CDR1 is LNHDA and CDR2 is SQIVND (reference sequence). CDR3 nucleotides: TGTGCCAGTAGTATAGGGGTAGCGAGAACAGATACGCAGTATTTT. It is translated as CASSIGVARTDTQYF.

The chain links TRBV4-2 to TRBJ2-5; D remains unclear. This CDR3 region has 14 residues. Trimming took off 0 bases at V and 1 base at J, with 6 bases between the two ends. From germline, CDR1 is LGHNA and CDR2 YNFKEQ. The CDR3 reads CASSQERVQETQYF. The CDR3 DNA follows: TGTGCCAGCAGCCAAGAGCGAGTCCAAGAGACCCAGTACTTC.

The V call is TRBV13, the J call TRBJ2-5, with 13 bases aligning to TRBD2. There are 16 residues in the CDR3. V lost 5 bases, J lost 2 bases, and 5 bases stayed unmatched. Germline values: CDR1 PRHDT, CDR2 FYEKMQ (reference sequence). For the CDR3, the DNA is TGTGCCAGCAGCGCGACGGGACTAGCGGGGCAAGAGACCCAGTACTTC. Its translation: CASSATGLAGQETQYF.

The chain recombines TRBV2 with TRBJ1-5; D remains ambiguous. The V and J ends lost 5 bases and 0 bases respectively, with 11 bases between them. Germline V gene sequence: CDR1 SNHLY, CDR2 FYNNEI. The CDR3 is made up of 15 amino acids. The CDR3 DNA is TGTGCCAGCAGTATCACACAGTATAGCAATCAGCCCCAGCATTTT. Protein sequence: CASSITQYSNQPQHF.

This clone has only one observation. The chain recombines TRBV10-3 with TRBJ2-3; 10 bases are a match to TRBD2. The CDR3 contains 15 residues. CDR1 is ENHRY, CDR2 SYGVKD, per germline. V was pared by 3 bases and J by 3 bases, with 3 bases of the junction left unmatched. CDR3 in amino acids: CAISELAGLTDTQYF. The CDR3 coding sequence is TGTGCCATCAGTGAACTAGCGGGGTTGACAGATACGCAGTATTTT.

J is TRBJ2-5 and V is TRBV5-4; 8 bases agree with TRBD1. Trimming took 4 bases from V and 1 from J; bases not matched to a gene: 9. In germline, CDR1 is SGHNT, CDR2 YYREEE (reference sequence). The CDR3 spans 16 residues. The CDR3 protein is CASSTYRGAFQETQYF. DNA of the CDR3: TGTGCCAGCAGCACCTACAGGGGGGCATTCCAAGAGACCCAGTACTTC.

This clone appeared once. The V gene is TRBV5-4, the J gene TRBJ1-1; 7 bases map to TRBD1. Germline values: CDR1 SGHNT, CDR2 YYREEE (reference sequence). CDR3 length equals 13 residues. Trimming at V came to 3 bases and at J to 5 bases, leaving 4 bases not matched to a gene. The DNA of the CDR3 is TGTGCCAGCAGCTCAGGACAGGTAACTGAAGCTTTCTTT. Translation: CASSSGQVTEAFF.

V is TRBV3-1 (or the pseudogene TRBV3-2) and J is TRBJ1-1; the D gene is possibly TRBD1 (5 bases). V was shortened by 1 base and J by 4 bases, with 10 bases between the two germline ends. The CDR3 has 14 residues. CDR1 and CDR2 (germline): LGHDT, YNNKEL (reference sequence). CDR3 sequence: CASSQGVGGTEAFF. The CDR3 region has the DNA TGTGCCAGCAGCCAAGGGGTCGGGGGCACTGAAGCTTTCTTT.

The chain links TRBV6-5 to TRBJ2-2; the match to TRBD1 covers 8 bases. Germline V gene lookup returns CDR1 MNHEY and CDR2 SVGAGI. This CDR3 is built from 15 residues. Trimming at V came to 6 bases and at J to 4 bases, leaving 7 bases not matched to a gene. CDR3: CASRTQGAVTGELFF. The CDR3 nucleotides read TGTGCCAGCAGAACGCAGGGGGCAGTCACCGGGGAGCTGTTTTTT.

V and J are TRBV2 and TRBJ1-6; D is unresolved. This CDR3 comprises 13 residues. CDR1 is SNHLY, CDR2 FYNNEI, per germline. Trimming shortened V by 3 bases and J by 6 bases, and 6 bases separated the two germline ends. CDR3 bases: TGTGCCAGCAGTGACGGGTTTAATTCACCCCTCCACTTT. This translates into CASSDGFNSPLHF.

The chain joins TRBV3-1 (or the pseudogene TRBV3-2) to TRBJ2-4, with D possibly TRBD1 on 7 matching bases. V was clipped by 1 base and J by 14 bases, with 18 bases between them. The CDR3 contains 14 residues. CDR1 and CDR2 (germline): LGHDT, YNNKEL (reference sequence). The CDR3 loop is CASSQGTGGKTEYF. CDR3 nucleotide sequence: TGTGCCAGCAGCCAAGGGACAGGCGGGAAAACAGAGTACTTC.

Comments on this clone: Different DNA sequences within this sample yield the same CDR3. This chain links TRBV19 with TRBJ1-1, with no clear D. In germline, CDR1 is LNHDA, CDR2 SQIVND (reference sequence). This CDR3 comprises 13 residues. V lost 2 bases, J lost 2 bases, and 6 bases lay in between. The CDR3 loop is CASSIQVNTEAFF. CDR3 nucleotide sequence: TGTGCCAGTAGTATACAGGTCAACACTGAAGCTTTCTTT.

V and J are TRBV15 and TRBJ2-1; 7 nucleotides line up with TRBD1. The CDR3 is made up of 18 amino acids. Germline CDR1 is LNHNV and CDR2 is YYDKDF (reference sequence). Trimming took 6 bases from V and 7 from J; bases not matched to a gene: 21. Written as DNA, the CDR3 is TGTGCCACCAGAGGGGGATGGGTGACAGGGCTTAGGGCGAATGAGCAGTTCTTC. Protein: CATRGGWVTGLRANEQFF.

J is TRBJ2-1 and V is TRBV4-3; 8 nucleotides line up with TRBD2. Unmatched junction bases numbered 8, after V lost 4 bases and J lost 6 bases. CDR1 and CDR2 (germline): LGHNA, YSLEER. The CDR3 contains 15 residues. DNA for the CDR3: TGCGCCAGCAGCCTCCAATCCGGGACTAGCAATGAGCAGTTCTTC. This codes for CASSLQSGTSNEQFF.

The chain employs TRBV5-1 and TRBJ1-6, with 10 bases lining up with TRBD1. The CDR3 totals 16 residues. With V trimmed by 0 bases and J by 9 bases, 6 bases remained unmatched. The germline gives CDR1 SGHRS, CDR2 YFSETQ. CDR3 bases: TGCGCCAGCAGCTTGGAGGGACAGGGGTTTAGTTCACCCCTCCACTTT. Translating it yields CASSLEGQGFSSPLHF.

This sequence joins TRBV13 and TRBJ2-5; TRBD1 agrees at 8 bases. CDR1 is PRHDT, CDR2 FYEKMQ, per germline (reference sequence). This CDR3 is 16 amino acids long. V lost 5 bases and J lost 5; bases outside the gene matches: 13. The CDR3, as DNA: TGTGCCAGCAGCCCCCTCGGACAGGGAATAGGGGAGACCCAGTACTTC. Translation gives CASSPLGQGIGETQYF.

The chain links TRBV3-1 (or the pseudogene TRBV3-2) to TRBJ2-5; maybe TRBD1 (6 bases). Germline CDR1 and CDR2: LGHDT and YNNKEL (reference sequence). This CDR3 spans 15 amino acids. V was clipped by 1 base and J by 0 bases, with 9 bases between them. In DNA form, the CDR3 reads TGTGCCAGCAGCCAAGGTCCAGGGGACCAAGAGACCCAGTACTTC. It encodes CASSQGPGDQETQYF.

The chain is built from TRBV5-4 and TRBJ1-5; D gene uncertain. CDR1 is SGHNT and CDR2 is YYREEE in the germline V gene (reference sequence). Trimming left V 0 bases short and J 3 bases short, with 10 bases between. The CDR3 has 15 amino acids. The CDR3 region has the DNA TGTGCCAGCAGCTTGGGCCCAGGAATCAATCAGCCCCAGCATTTT. This gives the protein CASSLGPGINQPQHF.

This clone was observed a single time. The chain has TRBV18 and TRBJ2-3; TRBD2 agrees at 9 bases. The CDR3 extends over 20 amino acids. Unmatched junction bases numbered 21, after V lost 6 bases and J lost 2 bases. CDR1 is KGHSH and CDR2 is LQKENI in the germline V gene. The CDR3 nucleotides read TGTGCCAGCTCGTCCCGGCTGCCTAGCGGGATATCTACGAACACAGATACGCAGTATTTT. Residues: CASSSRLPSGISTNTDTQYF. Looking up the rest from reference TRBV18 and TRBJ2-3 gives the full variable domain: NAGVMQNPRHLVRRRGQEARLRCSPMKGHSHVYWYRQLPEEGLKFMVYLQKENIIDESGMPKERFSAEFPKEGPSILRIQQVVRGDSAAYFCASSSRLPSGISTNTDTQYFGPGTRLTVL.

In this sample, this clone turned up a few times. The V and J genes are TRBV30 and TRBJ1-1; D may be TRBD1 (5 bases). Germline loops: CDR1 GTSNPN, CDR2 SVGIG (reference sequence). The CDR3 contains 13 residues. The germline V and J ends were trimmed by 2 bases and 7 bases, with 14 bases remaining between them. The CDR3 loop reads CAWSRLLRVEAFF. CDR3 coding DNA: TGTGCCTGGAGTCGGCTACTCAGGGTTGAAGCTTTCTTT.

The rearrangement joins TRBV7-2 to TRBJ2-3, with TRBD1 identical over 7 bases. With V trimmed by 8 bases and J by 0 bases, 5 bases remained unmatched. Germline assignment: CDR1 SGHTA and CDR2 FQGNSA. The CDR3 runs 14 residues. In nucleotides, the CDR3 is TGTGCCAGCCGACGACAGGGCAGCACAGATACGCAGTATTTT. It is translated as CASRRQGSTDTQYF.

V is TRBV2 and J is TRBJ1-2; D is uncertain. The V and J ends lost 6 bases and 8 bases respectively, with 13 bases between them. In germline, CDR1 is SNHLY, CDR2 FYNNEI. The CDR3 is made up of 12 amino acids. The CDR3 here is CASRAVGSGYTF. CDR3 bases: TGTGCCAGCAGGGCCGTCGGGTCGGGCTACACCTTC.

V and J are TRBV2 and TRBJ2-2; 13 bases align to TRBD2. CDR1 SNHLY and CDR2 FYNNEI come from the germline V gene. With V trimmed by 6 bases and J by 0 bases, 4 bases remained unmatched. The CDR3 has 17 amino acids. CDR3 loop: CASSRGLAGTNTGELFF. CDR3 nucleotides: TGTGCCAGCAGCCGGGGACTAGCGGGAACGAACACCGGGGAGCTGTTTTTT.

This chain joins TRBV6-5 and TRBJ2-7; TRBD1 might be the D (6 bases). CDR1 and CDR2 from the germline V gene are MNHEY and SVGAGI. This CDR3 has 15 amino acids. Trimming cost V 5 bases and J 2 bases, with 16 bases left between them. CDR3 protein: CASSRPGHLAYEQYF. The CDR3 region has the DNA TGTGCCAGCAGTCGCCCGGGACACCTTGCCTACGAGCAGTACTTC.